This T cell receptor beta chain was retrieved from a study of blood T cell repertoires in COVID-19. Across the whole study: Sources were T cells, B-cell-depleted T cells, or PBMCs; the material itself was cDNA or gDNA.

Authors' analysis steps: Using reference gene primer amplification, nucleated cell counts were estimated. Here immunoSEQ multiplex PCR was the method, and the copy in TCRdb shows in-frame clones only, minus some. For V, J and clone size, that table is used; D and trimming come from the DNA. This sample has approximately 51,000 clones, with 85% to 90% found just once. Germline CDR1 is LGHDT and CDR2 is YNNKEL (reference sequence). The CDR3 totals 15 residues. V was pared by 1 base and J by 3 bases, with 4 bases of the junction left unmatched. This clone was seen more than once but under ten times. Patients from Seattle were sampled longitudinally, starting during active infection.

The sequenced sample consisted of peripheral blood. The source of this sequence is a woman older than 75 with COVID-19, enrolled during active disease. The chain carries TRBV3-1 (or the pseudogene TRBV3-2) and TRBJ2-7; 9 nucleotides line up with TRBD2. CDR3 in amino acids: CASSQALAGLYEQYF. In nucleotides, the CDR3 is TGTGCCAGCAGCCAAGCCCTAGCGGGACTCTACGAGCAGTACTTC.